The 29 T cell receptor beta chains listed next were all sequenced from one sample in a study of blood T cell repertoires in COVID-19. Sequencing used immunoSEQ multiplex PCR; TCRdb keeps in-frame clones, though not all of them. This table has about 230,000 clones, 80% to 90% appearing once. The sequencing input was peripheral blood. The source is a man in his fifties with COVID-19, enrolled during active disease.

This rearrangement joins TRBV6-1 to TRBJ1-5, with unresolved D. CDR3 length: 14 residues. Per germline, CDR1 MNHNS and CDR2 SASEGT. The V and J ends lost 3 bases and 6 bases respectively, with 12 bases between them. CDR3 nucleotides: TGTGCCAGCAGTGACGGAGTTGGCATTCAGCCCCAGCATTTT. Protein product: CASSDGVGIQPQHF.

A few counts support this clone. This chain uses TRBV18 with TRBJ1-4; 9 positions match TRBD1. The CDR3 totals 18 residues. The germline CDR1 and CDR2 sequences are KGHSH and LQKENI. J gave up 6 bases and V 1 base, and 12 bases lay outside the gene matches. CDR3 DNA sequence: TGTGCCAGCTCACCACGGGTGGACAGGGGAGGTTCGGATGAAAAACTGTTTTTT. The encoded protein is CASSPRVDRGGSDEKLFF.

This chain links TRBV19 with TRBJ1-5; D gene unclear. CDR3 length equals 12 residues. Looked up from germline, CDR1 is LNHDA and CDR2 is SQIVND (reference sequence). Trimming left V 8 bases short and J 3 bases short, with 8 bases between. CDR3 sequence (DNA): TGTGCCAGTTCACAGCCCAATCAGCCCCAGCATTTT. Protein sequence: CASSQPNQPQHF.

J is TRBJ2-7 and V is TRBV2, with D maybe TRBD1 (6 bases). Germline V gives CDR1 SNHLY, CDR2 FYNNEI. The CDR3 length is 13 residues. Trimming pared 7 bases from V and 3 bases from J, leaving 13 bases between. This CDR3 is CASTETDSYEQYF. The CDR3 DNA follows: TGTGCCAGCACTGAGACGGACAGCTACGAGCAGTACTTC.

The V and J genes are TRBV29-1 and TRBJ1-1; D is uncertain. The CDR3 spans 12 residues. The germline V and J ends were trimmed by 6 bases and 4 bases, with 12 bases remaining between them. Germline V gene sequence: CDR1 SQVTM, CDR2 ANQGSEA. The CDR3 nucleotides read TGCAGCGTCTGGCCAACGGGCACTGAAGCTTTCTTT. Its translation is CSVWPTGTEAFF.

CDR3 nucleotide sequence: TGCGCCAGCAGGCCGTCAGGGTCTCAAGAGACCCAGTACTTC. Translating gives CASRPSGSQETQYF. The chain has TRBV5-1 and TRBJ2-5; maybe TRBD1 (5 bases). This CDR3 comprises 14 residues. The germline V gene has CDR1 SGHRS and CDR2 YFSETQ. V was clipped by 5 bases and J by 2 bases, with 13 bases between them.

The V gene is TRBV28, the J gene TRBJ2-5, with 13 bases fitting TRBD2. The germline V gene has CDR1 MDHEN and CDR2 SYDVKM. The CDR3 has 14 residues. After removal of 6 bases from V and 5 bases from J, the junction contained 3 bases not matched to a gene. CDR3 sequence: CASSTSGGAETQYF. The CDR3 coding sequence is TGTGCCAGCAGCACTAGCGGGGGGGCTGAGACCCAGTACTTC.

The chain recombines TRBV5-4 with TRBJ2-7; 7 nucleotides match TRBD1. This CDR3 comprises 14 residues. CDR1 SGHNT and CDR2 YYREEE come from the germline V gene (reference sequence). Unmatched junction bases numbered 8, after V lost 6 bases and J lost 2 bases. The CDR3 region is CASTQGDRTYEQYF. CDR3 DNA: TGTGCCAGCACCCAGGGGGATAGGACCTACGAGCAGTACTTC.

The CDR3 DNA reads as TGTGCCAGCAGCCCGGACAGATCCTCTGGGGCCAACGTCCTGACTTTC. Protein: CASSPDRSSGANVLTF. V usage is TRBV3-1 (or the pseudogene TRBV3-2) and J usage is TRBJ2-6; tentative D call: TRBD1 (6 bases). CDR3 length: 16 residues. Germline values: CDR1 LGHDT, CDR2 YNNKEL (reference sequence). The V end was cut by 4 bases, the J end by 0 bases, with 10 bases between.

The V gene is TRBV6-5, the J gene TRBJ2-7; weak D call: TRBD2 (6 bases). The CDR3 totals 13 residues. V lost 7 bases and J 4 bases, leaving 14 bases between the germline ends. Germline CDR1 MNHEY, CDR2 SVGAGI. CDR3 amino acids: CASTLGGGYEQYF. The CDR3, as DNA: TGTGCCAGCACCCTTGGGGGAGGATACGAGCAGTACTTC.

This clone was picked up one time. The V call is TRBV19, the J call TRBJ2-7; 11 bases match TRBD1. V shed 6 bases, J shed 2 bases, and the junction held 6 bases outside the gene matches. The CDR3 is made up of 15 amino acids. The germline gives CDR1 LNHDA, CDR2 SQIVND (reference sequence). DNA of the CDR3: TGTGCCAGTAGGACCGGACAGGGGGCCACCTACGAGCAGTACTTC. This translates into CASRTGQGATYEQYF.

This chain uses TRBV7-8 with TRBJ2-5; D might be TRBD2 (6 bases). Trimming stripped 3 bases from V and 5 bases from J, with 13 bases between. The CDR3 covers 14 residues. Germline CDR1 and CDR2: SGHVS and FQNEAQ. The CDR3 coding sequence is TGTGCCAGCAGCTTCGCAGGGAGGCATGAGACCCAGTACTTC. It specifies CASSFAGRHETQYF.

The chain joins TRBV10-3 to TRBJ1-3, with TRBD1 matching over 7 bases. Germline V CDR1 and CDR2: ENHRY, SYGVKD. Losses at the gene ends were 10 bases for V and 0 bases for J; bases not matched to a gene: 9. The CDR3 runs 15 residues. CDR3 coding DNA: TGTGCCACTTCCCATGGGGACAGCTCTGGAAACACCATATATTTT. This translates into CATSHGDSSGNTIYF.

V is TRBV19 and J is TRBJ1-2; tentatively, D is TRBD1 (5 bases). Trimming removed 5 bases from V and 7 bases from J, with 17 bases in between. Germline V gene data show CDR1 as LNHDA and CDR2 as SQIVND (reference sequence). CDR3 size: 14 residues. CDR3 amino acids: CASSPRGGDLGYTF. DNA for the CDR3: TGTGCCAGTAGTCCCCGTGGAGGGGATCTTGGCTACACCTTC.

V is TRBV19 and J is TRBJ2-5, with D tentatively TRBD1 (5 bases). The CDR3 runs to 12 residues. V lost 6 bases and J lost 5, with 10 bases in between. Germline V CDR1 and CDR2: LNHDA, SQIVND (reference sequence). In DNA form, the CDR3 reads TGTGCCAGTAGCGAAAAGGGGGAGACCCAGTACTTC. Translation: CASSEKGETQYF.

A single count supports this clone. V is TRBV18 and J is TRBJ2-7; 8 nucleotides match TRBD1. Unmatched junction bases numbered 8, after V lost 4 bases and J lost 3 bases. This CDR3 has 15 residues. Per germline, CDR1 KGHSH and CDR2 LQKENI. The CDR3 protein is CASSLRDRGIYEQYF. CDR3 DNA sequence: TGTGCCAGCTCACTCAGAGACAGGGGCATCTACGAGCAGTACTTC.

This clone was detected ten times or more. This rearrangement joins TRBV2 to TRBJ2-7; D is possibly TRBD1 (5 bases). The germline CDR1 and CDR2 sequences are SNHLY and FYNNEI. V gave up 10 bases and J gave up 0 bases, with 13 bases separating them. The CDR3 is 13 residues long. CDR3 sequence reads: CATQAVGSYEQYF. DNA for the CDR3: TGTGCCACACAGGCAGTCGGCTCCTACGAGCAGTACTTC.

The chain links TRBV5-1 to TRBJ2-7; 9 nucleotides match TRBD2. V lost 2 bases to trimming and J lost 5 bases; unmatched junction nucleotides: 8. CDR3 length equals 15 residues. Germline CDR1 reads SGHRS; CDR2 reads YFSETQ. CDR3 in amino acids: CASSFNSGSDNEQYF. As DNA, the CDR3 is TGCGCCAGCAGCTTCAATAGCGGGAGCGACAACGAGCAGTACTTC.

The CDR3 is CASSYRGWAYNEQFF. The CDR3 DNA reads as TGTGCCAGCAGTTACCGCGGCTGGGCCTACAATGAGCAGTTCTTC. The chain joins TRBV6-2 or TRBV6-3 to TRBJ2-1; D is ambiguous. This CDR3 region has 15 residues. V lost 2 bases, J lost 2 bases, and 10 bases lay in between. Per germline, CDR1 MNHEY and CDR2 SVGEGT.

The genes are TRBV11-2 and TRBJ1-1; tentative D call: TRBD1 (6 bases). Trimming left V 5 bases short and J 0 bases short, with 10 bases between. The CDR3 has 14 residues. The V gene's germline CDR1 is SGHAT and CDR2 FQNNGV. The CDR3 region is CASSPDRLNTEAFF. The CDR3 DNA reads as TGTGCCAGCAGCCCGGACAGATTGAACACTGAAGCTTTCTTT.

This sequence joins TRBV6-6 and TRBJ2-7, with 7 bases aligning to TRBD1. The V gene's germline CDR1 is MNHNY and CDR2 SVGAGI (reference sequence). V shed 2 bases, J shed 2 bases, and the junction held 6 bases outside the gene matches. This CDR3 is built from 15 residues. CDR3 in DNA: TGTGCCAGCAGTTACCTGGGACAGAACCCCTACGAGCAGTACTTC. It specifies CASSYLGQNPYEQYF.

The chain has TRBV7-9 and TRBJ2-1; TRBD2 is a possible D gene (5 bases). Trimming shortened V by 4 bases and J by 6 bases, and 25 bases separated the two germline ends. Germline V gene data show CDR1 as SEHNR and CDR2 as FQNEAQ (reference sequence). This CDR3 is built from 18 residues. The CDR3 DNA reads TGTGCCAGCAGCTCTGAGGGCCGGGCCGTGGGAAATTTCAATGAGCAGTTCTTC. Protein: CASSSEGRAVGNFNEQFF. Based on the CDR3 plus reference TRBV7-9 and TRBJ2-1, the full variable domain is DTGVSQNPRHKITKRGQNVTFRCDPISEHNRLYWYRQTLGQGPEFLTYFQNEAQLEKSRLLSDRFSAERPKGSFSTLEIQRTEQGDSAMYLCASSSEGRAVGNFNEQFFGPGTRLTVL.

The J gene is TRBJ2-5, the V gene TRBV5-1; TRBD1 is a possible D gene (5 bases). Trimming cost V 0 bases and J 4 bases, with 10 bases left between them. The CDR3 spans 14 residues. Germline CDR1 is SGHRS and CDR2 is YFSETQ. CDR3: CASSLVAGSETQYF. The CDR3 DNA reads as TGCGCCAGCAGCTTGGTGGCAGGGTCAGAGACCCAGTACTTC.

A word on this clone: One end of the junction fails to match germline, which may point to a read error. The chain uses TRBV7-6 and TRBJ2-7, with 9 bases matching TRBD2. CDR3 size: 12 residues. CDR1 is SGHVS and CDR2 is FNYEAQ in the germline V gene. In DNA, the CDR3 is TGTGCCAGCAGCTCAACGGCGGGAGGGCCCGTCTTC. Encoded protein: CASSSTAGGPVF.

The rearrangement uses TRBV30 and TRBJ2-3; possible D gene TRBD2, 6 bases. The CDR3 consists of 13 residues. Germline V gene data show CDR1 as GTSNPN and CDR2 as SVGIG (reference sequence). Trimming removed 7 bases from V and 5 bases from J, with 16 bases in between. As DNA, the CDR3 is TGTGCCTTCTCCACGGGACTTATAGATACGCAGTATTTT. Its protein is CAFSTGLIDTQYF.

The chain employs TRBV11-3 and TRBJ2-3; 7 nucleotides align to TRBD2. Germline CDR1 is SGHNT and CDR2 is YENEEA. V trimming: 0 bases; J trimming: 5 bases; junction bases outside the gene matches: 2. CDR3 size: 14 residues. The CDR3 spells CASSLDGEGDTQYF. For the CDR3, the DNA is TGTGCCAGCAGCTTAGACGGGGAGGGAGATACGCAGTATTTT.

This chain connects TRBV29-1 to TRBJ2-2; possible D gene TRBD2, 6 bases. The CDR3 has 13 amino acids. Germline values: CDR1 SQVTM, CDR2 ANQGSEA. The V and J ends lost 4 bases and 3 bases respectively, with 9 bases between them. CDR3: CSVGGVYTGELFF. CDR3 DNA sequence: TGCAGCGTTGGGGGGGTCTACACCGGGGAGCTGTTTTTT.

The chain recombines TRBV6-7 with TRBJ2-1, with 9 bases aligning to TRBD2. TRBV6-7 belongs to the ORF category, with a function that is uncertain. The CDR3 length is 12 residues. V lost 7 bases, J lost 15 bases, and 10 bases stayed unmatched. The DNA of the CDR3 is TGTGCCAGCACGTCCTTTAGCGGGAGTCGGTTCTTC. The encoded protein is CASTSFSGSRFF.

The rearrangement joins TRBV6-6 to TRBJ2-2; TRBD2 aligns across 9 bases. Germline V lookup: CDR1 MNHNY, CDR2 SVGAGI (reference sequence). CDR3 length: 15 amino acids. V lost 6 bases, J lost 5 bases, and 7 bases stayed unmatched. CDR3 sequence (DNA): TGTGCCAGCAGAGAGAGCGGGAGGCGGACCGGGGAGCTGTTTTTT. Protein sequence: CASRESGRRTGELFF.